This entry concerns a single T cell receptor beta chain. Its antigen remains undetermined. Base qualities are missing; no much larger clone stands one base away. These data belong to a study of shared clonotypes between healthy human individuals (dated by TCRdb to about 2020). Background on the whole study: A couple of women and a few men aged 18 to 49 years were included in the cohort. To estimate repertoire size and how much clonotype sharing occurs between individuals, the study deeply sequenced the blood TCR repertoires of several healthy adults. To increase sequencing depth and limit assay-specific biases, TCR repertoire library preparation and sequencing were carried out by different laboratories using diverse techniques. For each donor, CD4 naive and CD4 memory were each given three plates, CD8 naive was given two plates, and CD8 memory was given one plate. Each donor's leukapheresis produced roughly between roughly 0.85 and 9.5 billion PBMCs. On the study overall, not on this receptor specifically: Sharing across several donors was observed for about 4.8% of naive CD4, less than 4% of naive CD8, over 2% of memory CD4, and around 0.4% of memory CD8 clonotypes. Naive subsets generally had larger estimated clonotype richness than memory subsets. Only blood was sampled, and tissue TCR repertoires likely differ from those in blood. Pairwise subsampling led to the expectation that sequencing depth would affect the degree of clonotype sharing among donors. Clonotypes shared by all four sorted-subset donors showed higher generation probabilities than non-shared clonotypes. Even with the large sequencing depth, rarefaction of the sorted-subset datasets indicated that sequencing was incomplete. The small number of donors limited the genetic and exposure-history diversity represented.

TCR CDR3 regions were amplified from genomic DNA by multiplex PCR using the deep immunoSEQ assay. For each cell subset, the extracted genomic DNA was distributed evenly across all wells of several immunoSEQ 96-well plates, and each plate served as one replicate. For sorted subsets, each replicate PCR was loaded with roughly 190 ng genomic DNA, equivalent to 25,000 to 35,000 T cell genomes. Purified libraries were quantified with a Qubit 3.0 fluorometer, sized on a Bioanalyzer 2100, and re-quantified with the KAPA Library Quantification kit. A separate single-read 150-cycle Illumina NextSeq 550 flow cell was used to sequence each immunoSEQ 96-well plate. On the study's bioinformatics: Because only junctional sequences without quality scores were contained in the immunoSEQ output, filtering matching that applied to full-length reads could not be performed. Sequences were annotated with PyIR, a Python wrapper for IgBLAST v1.9, and V/J genes and CDR3 were assigned using IMGT germline references. Any read was removed if the V/J assignment was weak (E-value above 1e-6), the CDR3 was missing, or the read contained stop codons, out-of-frame junctions, or ambiguous translated residues. A V3J clonotype was defined by an identical inferred V gene, J gene, and CDR3 amino acid sequence. The percentage overlap between two repertoires was calculated by dividing the number of shared unique clonotypes by the size of the smaller repertoire. Three approaches were used to assess repertoire richness: RTK rarefaction, the Chao1 estimator, and Recon v2.1 estimates of unobserved clonotypes. Generation probabilities were computed with OLGA for all TCRbeta clonotypes obtained by the gDNA method from a few donors. This is the immuneACCESS table as TCRdb keeps it, with only in-frame sequences that have V and J called. A part of the clones is gone; compared with another copy, unresolved V genes explain less than half, and the rest is unexplained. V and J calls and clone size are as listed in that table; D and trimming were resolved from the DNA. The sample includes some 1.5 million clones, with roughly 96% observed a single time. Of the sample, approximately 1% is held by the ten largest clones.

CDR1 and CDR2 were assigned from the germline V gene as MNHNS and SASEGT. The trim is 3 bases for V and 1 base for J, with a gap of 7 bases between the germline ends. CDR3 length: 13 amino acids, cysteine to phenylalanine. This entry keeps only the CDR3 DNA: 39 bases, framed from base 1. The donors were healthy, HIV-negative adults who had no recently reported acute infections or vaccinations. Every donor was a Caucasian adult living in Nashville, Tennessee, USA. CD4+ T cells were enriched by magnetic negative selection, after which naive cells were positively selected on CD45RA and the negative fraction was taken as the memory subset. Blood was collected by leukapheresis, and PBMCs were isolated by Ficoll-Histopaque density gradient centrifugation and then cryopreserved in liquid nitrogen vapor phase. Analytical flow cytometry was used to check the purity and quantity of every magnetically sorted T cell population. Genomic DNA was isolated from every sorted fraction and measured by UV absorbance on a Nanodrop 2000c.

The sequence was obtained from a man between 25 and 39 years old in good health. Sequencing input: naive CD4+ T cells sorted from blood. The cell subset or site label, as the study defines it: CD45RA+ positively selected. The chain was built from TRBV6-1 and TRBJ2-7, and the D gene may be TRBD2, 5 bases matching. The DNA sequence reads TGTGCCAGCAGTGAGAGGGAATCCTACGAGCAGTACTTC. This encodes CASSERESYEQYF.